This T cell receptor beta chain was sequenced for a study of Tregs in tolerant kidney transplant recipients. Whole-study context: Mixed chimerism was transient after nonmyeloablative marrow transplants from related graft donors. Findings and limits, study-wide: Findings come from small patient numbers and require larger validation. Antigen-driven expansion was suggested because donor-specific Tregs expanded more than all Tregs in tolerant patients. Some patients' samples used different primers over time, so nucleotide sequences weren't comparable.

The CDR3 sequence is 14 residues long. V lost 2 bases and J 2 bases, leaving 10 bases between the germline ends. CDR1 is MNHNS and CDR2 is SASEGT in the germline V gene. CFSE-labeled recipient PBMCs were cultured more than 5 days with irradiated graft donor PBMCs, then FACS-sorted. Comment on this clone: The antigen is not known. Sequencing ends 3 residues short of the CDR3 end; the germline J gene provides the rest.

Produced via immunoSEQ multiplex PCR; TCRdb's table is partial and in-frame only. The listing contains thousands of clones. J is TRBJ2-7 and V is TRBV6-1; D gene ambiguous. This receptor was obtained from a human patient who received a combined kidney and bone marrow transplant. The source was CD8+ T cells from blood cultured with allogeneic cells, collected before the transplant. Partial CDR3 DNA: TGTGCCAGCAGTGAAACGAGGCAGACCTACGAG. It codes for CASSETRQTYE. In full, the CDR3 is CASSETRQTYEQYF.